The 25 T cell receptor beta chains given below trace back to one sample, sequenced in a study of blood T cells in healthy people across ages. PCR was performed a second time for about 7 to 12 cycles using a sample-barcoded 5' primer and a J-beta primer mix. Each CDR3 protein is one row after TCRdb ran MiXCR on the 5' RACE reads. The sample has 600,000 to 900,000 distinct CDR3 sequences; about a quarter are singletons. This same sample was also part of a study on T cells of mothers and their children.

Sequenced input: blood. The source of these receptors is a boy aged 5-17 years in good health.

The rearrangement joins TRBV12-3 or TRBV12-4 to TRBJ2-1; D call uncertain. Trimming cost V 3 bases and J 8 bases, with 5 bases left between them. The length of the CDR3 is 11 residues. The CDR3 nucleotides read TGTGCCAGCAGTTTCCCAGATGAGCAGTTCTTC. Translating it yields CASSFPDEQFF.

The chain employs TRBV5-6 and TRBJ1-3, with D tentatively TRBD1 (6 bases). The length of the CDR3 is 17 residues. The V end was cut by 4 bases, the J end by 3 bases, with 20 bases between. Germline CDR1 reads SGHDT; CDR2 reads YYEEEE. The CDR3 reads CASSIPTGGGFGNTIYF. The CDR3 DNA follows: TGTGCCAGCAGCATTCCGACAGGTGGTGGATTTGGAAACACCATATATTTT. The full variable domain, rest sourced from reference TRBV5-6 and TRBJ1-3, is DAGVTQSPTHLIKTRGQQVTLRCSPKSGHDTVSWYQQALGQGPQFIFQYYEEEERQRGNFPDRFSGHQFPNYSSELNVNALLLGDSALYLCASSIPTGGGFGNTIYFGEGSWLTVV.

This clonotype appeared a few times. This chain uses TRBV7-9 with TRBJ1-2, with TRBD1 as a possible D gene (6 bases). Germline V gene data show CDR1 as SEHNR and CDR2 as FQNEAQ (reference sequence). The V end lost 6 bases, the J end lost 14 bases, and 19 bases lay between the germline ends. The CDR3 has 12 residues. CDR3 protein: CASSFQGPPGTF. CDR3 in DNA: TGTGCCAGCAGTTTTCAGGGGCCCCCGGGGACCTTC.

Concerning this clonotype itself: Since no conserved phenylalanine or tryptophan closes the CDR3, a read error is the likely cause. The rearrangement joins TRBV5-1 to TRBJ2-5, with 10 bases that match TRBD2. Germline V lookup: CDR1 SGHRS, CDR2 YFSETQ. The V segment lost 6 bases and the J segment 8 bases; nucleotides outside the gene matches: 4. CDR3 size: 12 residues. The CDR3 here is CASNLAGDTQYL. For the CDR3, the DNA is TGCGCCAGCAACCTAGCGGGGGACACCCAGTACCTC.

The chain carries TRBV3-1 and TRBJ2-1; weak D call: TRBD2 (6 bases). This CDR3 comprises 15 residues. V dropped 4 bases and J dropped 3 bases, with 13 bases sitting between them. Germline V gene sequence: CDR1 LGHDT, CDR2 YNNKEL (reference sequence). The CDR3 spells CASSRGVGGYNEQFF. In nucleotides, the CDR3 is TGTGCCAGCAGCCGGGGGGTGGGGGGCTACAATGAGCAGTTCTTC.

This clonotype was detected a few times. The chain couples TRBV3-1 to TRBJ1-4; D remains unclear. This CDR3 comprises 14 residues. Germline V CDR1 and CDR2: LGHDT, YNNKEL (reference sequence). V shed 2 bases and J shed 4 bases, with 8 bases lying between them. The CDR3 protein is CASSQRGFNEKLFF. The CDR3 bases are TGTGCCAGCAGCCAAAGAGGGTTTAATGAAAAACTGTTTTTT. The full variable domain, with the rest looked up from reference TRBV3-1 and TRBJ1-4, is DTAVSQTPKYLVTQMGNDKSIKCEQNLGHDTMYWYKQDSKKFLKIMFSYNNKELIINETVPNRFSPKSPDKAHLNLHINSLELGDSAVYFCASSQRGFNEKLFFGSGTQLSVL.

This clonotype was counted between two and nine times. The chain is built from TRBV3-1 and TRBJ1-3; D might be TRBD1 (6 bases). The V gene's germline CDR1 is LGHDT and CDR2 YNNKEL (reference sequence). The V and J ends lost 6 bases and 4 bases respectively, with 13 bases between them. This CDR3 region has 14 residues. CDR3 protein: CASSQPGAGNTIYF. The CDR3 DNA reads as TGTGCCAGCAGTCAACCGGGGGCCGGAAACACCATATATTTT.

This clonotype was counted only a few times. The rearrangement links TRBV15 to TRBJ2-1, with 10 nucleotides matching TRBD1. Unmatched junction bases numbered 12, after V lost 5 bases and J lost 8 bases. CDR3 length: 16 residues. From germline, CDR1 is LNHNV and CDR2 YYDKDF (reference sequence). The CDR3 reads CATSAVGGQGFDEQFF. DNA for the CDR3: TGTGCCACCAGCGCCGTGGGGGGACAGGGGTTCGATGAGCAGTTCTTC. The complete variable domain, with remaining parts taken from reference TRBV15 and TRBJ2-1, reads DAMVIQNPRYQVTQFGKPVTLSCSQTLNHNVMYWYQQKSSQAPKLLFHYYDKDFNNEADTPDNFQSRRPNTSFCFLDIRSPGLGDTAMYLCATSAVGGQGFDEQFFGPGTRLTVL.

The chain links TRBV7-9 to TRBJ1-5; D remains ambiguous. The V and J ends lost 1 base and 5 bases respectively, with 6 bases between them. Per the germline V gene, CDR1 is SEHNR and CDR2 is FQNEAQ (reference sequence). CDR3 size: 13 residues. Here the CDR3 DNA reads TGTGCCAGCAGCTTAGAAAGAGATCAGCCCCAGCATTTT. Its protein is CASSLERDQPQHF.

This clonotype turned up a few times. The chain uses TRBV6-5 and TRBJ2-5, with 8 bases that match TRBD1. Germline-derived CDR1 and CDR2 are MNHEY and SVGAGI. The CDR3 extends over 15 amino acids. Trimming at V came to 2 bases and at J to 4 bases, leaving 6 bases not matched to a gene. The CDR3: CASSYQTGVGETQYF. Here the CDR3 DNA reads TGTGCCAGCAGTTACCAGACAGGGGTCGGAGAGACCCAGTACTTC.

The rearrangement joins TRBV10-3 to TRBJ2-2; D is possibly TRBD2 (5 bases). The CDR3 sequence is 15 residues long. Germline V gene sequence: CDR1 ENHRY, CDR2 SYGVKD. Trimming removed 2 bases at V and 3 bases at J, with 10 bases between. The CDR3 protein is CAISETGIDTGELFF. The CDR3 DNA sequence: TGTGCCATCAGTGAGACCGGGATCGACACCGGGGAGCTGTTTTTT.

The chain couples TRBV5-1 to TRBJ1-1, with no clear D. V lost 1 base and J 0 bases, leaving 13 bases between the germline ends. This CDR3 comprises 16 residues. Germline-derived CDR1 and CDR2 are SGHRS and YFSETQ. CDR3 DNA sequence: TGCGCCAGCAGCTTGCCGGGAGCCGTAGTGAACACTGAAGCTTTCTTT. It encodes CASSLPGAVVNTEAFF.

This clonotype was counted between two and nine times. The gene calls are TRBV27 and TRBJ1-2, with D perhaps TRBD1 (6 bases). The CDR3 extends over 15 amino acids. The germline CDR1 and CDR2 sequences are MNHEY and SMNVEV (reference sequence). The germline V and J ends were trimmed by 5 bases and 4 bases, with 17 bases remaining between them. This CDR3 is CASSPYQTGSYGYTF. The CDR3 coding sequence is TGTGCCAGCAGTCCGTATCAGACAGGATCCTATGGCTACACCTTC.

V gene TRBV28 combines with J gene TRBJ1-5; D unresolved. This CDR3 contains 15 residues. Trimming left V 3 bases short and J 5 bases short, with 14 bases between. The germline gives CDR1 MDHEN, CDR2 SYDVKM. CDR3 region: CASSFLTVRDQPQHF. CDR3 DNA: TGTGCCAGCAGTTTTTTGACGGTGAGGGATCAGCCCCAGCATTTT.

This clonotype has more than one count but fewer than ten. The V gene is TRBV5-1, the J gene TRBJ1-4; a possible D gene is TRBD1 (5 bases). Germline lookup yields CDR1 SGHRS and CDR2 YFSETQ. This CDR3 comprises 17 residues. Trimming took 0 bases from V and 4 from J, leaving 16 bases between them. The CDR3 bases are TGCGCCAGCAGCTTGGCACCTCCGGGCAGGGATAATGAAAAACTGTTTTTT. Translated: CASSLAPPGRDNEKLFF.

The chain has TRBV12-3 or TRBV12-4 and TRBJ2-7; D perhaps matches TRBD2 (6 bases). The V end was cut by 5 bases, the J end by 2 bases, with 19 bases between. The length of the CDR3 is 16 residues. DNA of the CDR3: TGTGCCAGCAGTCACACACTAGCAGTTAGAACCTACGAGCAGTACTTC. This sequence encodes CASSHTLAVRTYEQYF.

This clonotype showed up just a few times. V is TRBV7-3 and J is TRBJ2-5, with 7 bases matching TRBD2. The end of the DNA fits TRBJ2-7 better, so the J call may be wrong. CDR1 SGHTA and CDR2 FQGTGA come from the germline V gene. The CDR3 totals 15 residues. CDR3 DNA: TGTGCCAGCAGCCGAGTGGGGGGGAGCTCCTACGAGCAGTACTTC. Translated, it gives CASSRVGGSSYEQYF.

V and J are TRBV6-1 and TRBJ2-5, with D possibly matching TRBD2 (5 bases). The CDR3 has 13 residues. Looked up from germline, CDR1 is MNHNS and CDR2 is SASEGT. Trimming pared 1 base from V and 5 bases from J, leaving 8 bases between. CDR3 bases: TGTGCCAGCAGTGAAGGGGTAGCGGAGACCCAGTACTTC. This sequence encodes CASSEGVAETQYF.

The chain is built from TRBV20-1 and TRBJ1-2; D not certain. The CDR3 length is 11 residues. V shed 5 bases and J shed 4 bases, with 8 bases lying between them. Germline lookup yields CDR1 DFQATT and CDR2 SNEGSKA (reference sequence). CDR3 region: CSAARIYGYTF. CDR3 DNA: TGCAGTGCTGCAAGGATCTATGGCTACACCTTC.

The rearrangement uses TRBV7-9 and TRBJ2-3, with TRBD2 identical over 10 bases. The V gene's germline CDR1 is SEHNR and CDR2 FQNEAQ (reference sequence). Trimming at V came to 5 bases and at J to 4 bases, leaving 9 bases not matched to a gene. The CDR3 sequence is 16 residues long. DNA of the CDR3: TGTGCCAGCAGCCCCTGGACTAGCGGACTCCCAGATACGCAGTATTTT. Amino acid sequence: CASSPWTSGLPDTQYF. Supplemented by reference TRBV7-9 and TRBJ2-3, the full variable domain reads DTGVSQNPRHKITKRGQNVTFRCDPISEHNRLYWYRQTLGQGPEFLTYFQNEAQLEKSRLLSDRFSAERPKGSFSTLEIQRTEQGDSAMYLCASSPWTSGLPDTQYFGPGTRLTVL.

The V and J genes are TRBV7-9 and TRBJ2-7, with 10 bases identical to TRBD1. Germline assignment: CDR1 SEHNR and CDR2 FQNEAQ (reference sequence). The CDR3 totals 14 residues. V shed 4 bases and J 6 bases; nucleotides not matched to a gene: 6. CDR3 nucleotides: TGTGCCAGCAGCTCACCGGGACAGGGGTGCGAGCAGTACTTC. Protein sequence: CASSSPGQGCEQYF.

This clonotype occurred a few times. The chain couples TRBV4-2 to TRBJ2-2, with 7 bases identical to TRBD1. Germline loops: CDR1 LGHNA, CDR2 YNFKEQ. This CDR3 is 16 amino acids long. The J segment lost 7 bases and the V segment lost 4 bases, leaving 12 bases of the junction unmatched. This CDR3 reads CASSPTPPRGNGELFF. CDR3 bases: TGTGCCAGCAGCCCAACTCCCCCCAGGGGGAACGGGGAGCTGTTTTTT.

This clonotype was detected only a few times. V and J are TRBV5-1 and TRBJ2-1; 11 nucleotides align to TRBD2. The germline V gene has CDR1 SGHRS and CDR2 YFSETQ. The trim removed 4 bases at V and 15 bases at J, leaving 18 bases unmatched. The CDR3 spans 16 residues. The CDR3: CASSPIAGTSGERRFF. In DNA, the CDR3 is TGCGCCAGCAGCCCAATTGCCGGGACTAGCGGAGAAAGGCGGTTCTTC.

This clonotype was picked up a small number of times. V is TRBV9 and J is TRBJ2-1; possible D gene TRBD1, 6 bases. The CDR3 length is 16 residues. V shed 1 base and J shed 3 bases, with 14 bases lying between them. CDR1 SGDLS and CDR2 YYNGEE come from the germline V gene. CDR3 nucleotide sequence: TGTGCCAGCAGCGTATGGCCAAGGGACAACTACAATGAGCAGTTCTTC. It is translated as CASSVWPRDNYNEQFF.

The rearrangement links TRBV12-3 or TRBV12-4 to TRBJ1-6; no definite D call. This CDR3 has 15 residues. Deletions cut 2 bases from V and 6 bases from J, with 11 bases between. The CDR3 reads CASSLWGLGNSPLHF. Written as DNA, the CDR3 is TGTGCCAGCAGTTTATGGGGATTGGGTAATTCACCCCTCCACTTT.